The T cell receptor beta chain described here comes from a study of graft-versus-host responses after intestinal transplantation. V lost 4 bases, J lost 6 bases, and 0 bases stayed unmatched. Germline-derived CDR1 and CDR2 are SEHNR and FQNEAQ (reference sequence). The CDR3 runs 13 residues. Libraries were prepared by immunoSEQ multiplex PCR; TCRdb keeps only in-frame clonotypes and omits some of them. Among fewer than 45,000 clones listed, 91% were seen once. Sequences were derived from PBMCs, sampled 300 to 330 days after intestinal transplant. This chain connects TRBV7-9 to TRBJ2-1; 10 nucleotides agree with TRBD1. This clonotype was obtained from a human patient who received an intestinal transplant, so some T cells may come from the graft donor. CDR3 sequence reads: CASSWTGGNEQFF. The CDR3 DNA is TGTGCCAGCAGCTGGACAGGGGGCAATGAGCAGTTCTTC.